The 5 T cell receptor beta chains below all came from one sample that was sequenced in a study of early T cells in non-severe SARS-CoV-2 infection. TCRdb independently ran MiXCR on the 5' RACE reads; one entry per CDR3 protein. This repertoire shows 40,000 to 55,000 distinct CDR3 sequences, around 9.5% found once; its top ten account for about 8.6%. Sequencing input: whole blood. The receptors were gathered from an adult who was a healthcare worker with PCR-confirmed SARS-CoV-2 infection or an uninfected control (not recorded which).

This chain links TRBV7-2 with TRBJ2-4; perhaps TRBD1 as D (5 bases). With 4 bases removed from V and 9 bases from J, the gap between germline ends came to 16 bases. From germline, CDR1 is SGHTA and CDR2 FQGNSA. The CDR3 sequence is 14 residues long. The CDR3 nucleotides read TGTGCCAGCAGCTCAATAACAGGTCGAACCATTCAGTACTTC. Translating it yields CASSSITGRTIQYF.

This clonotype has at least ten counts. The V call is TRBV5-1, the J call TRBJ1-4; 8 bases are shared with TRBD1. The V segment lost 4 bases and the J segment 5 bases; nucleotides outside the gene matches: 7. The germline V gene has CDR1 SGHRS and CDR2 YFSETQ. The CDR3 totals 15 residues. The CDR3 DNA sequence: TGCGCCAGCAGCGTCCCCGGGACAGGCAATGAAAAACTGTTTTTT. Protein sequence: CASSVPGTGNEKLFF.

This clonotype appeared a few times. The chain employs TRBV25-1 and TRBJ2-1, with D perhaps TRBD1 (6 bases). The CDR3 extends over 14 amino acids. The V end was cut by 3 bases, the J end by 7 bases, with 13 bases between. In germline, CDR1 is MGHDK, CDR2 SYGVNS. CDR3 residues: CASSEPDRLNEQFF. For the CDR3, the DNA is TGTGCCAGCAGTGAGCCGGACAGACTGAATGAGCAGTTCTTC. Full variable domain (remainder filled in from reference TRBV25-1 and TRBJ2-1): EADIYQTPRYLVIGTGKKITLECSQTMGHDKMYWYQQDPGMELHLIHYSYGVNSTEKGDLSSESTVSRIRTEHFPLTLESARPSHTSQYLCASSEPDRLNEQFFGPGTRLTVL.

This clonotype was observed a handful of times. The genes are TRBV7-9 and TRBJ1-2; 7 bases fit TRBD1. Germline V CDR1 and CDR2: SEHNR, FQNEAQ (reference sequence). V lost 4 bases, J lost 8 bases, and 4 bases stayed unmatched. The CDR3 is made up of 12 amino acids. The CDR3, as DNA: TGTGCCAGCAGCTCACAGGGGAAAGGCTACACCTTC. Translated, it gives CASSSQGKGYTF.

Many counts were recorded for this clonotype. The CDR3 nucleotides read TGTGCCAGCAGCTTAGGCGGGATCTCCTACGAGCAGTACTTC. It is translated as CASSLGGISYEQYF. The chain links TRBV7-2 to TRBJ2-7, with D possibly being TRBD2 (6 bases). The CDR3 contains 14 residues. Germline V CDR1 and CDR2: SGHTA, FQGNSA. V dropped 1 base and J dropped 0 bases, with 7 bases sitting between them. Using reference TRBV7-2 and TRBJ2-7 for the parts outside the CDR3, the full variable domain is GAGVSQSPSNKVTEKGKDVELRCDPISGHTALYWYRQSLGQGLEFLIYFQGNSAPDKSGLPSDRFSAERTGGSVSTLTIQRTQQEDSAVYLCASSLGGISYEQYFGPGTRLTVT.